Listed below are T cell receptor beta chains from one sample, sequenced in a study of cytomegalovirus exposure and HLA in healthy donors. Sequenced by immunoSEQ multiplex PCR; TCRdb stores in-frame clones only, minus some. Among more than 85,000 clones, approximately 72% were seen once, and the ten largest hold roughly 1.9%. The sample comprised PBMCs. These receptors came from a man aged 30-40 years in good health and CMV-seronegative. CDR3s include the opening cysteine and the closing phenylalanine or tryptophan. Each record gives: clone size, V gene, D gene, J gene, CDR3 DNA, CDR3 protein. D genes are given only for firm matches. Clone size is stated in some rows and not others, as once, few, many or a class when expanded.

>NA|TRBV30|NA|TRBJ2-2
TGTGCCTGGAGGAGAAGAACCGGGGAGCTGTTTTTT
CAWRRRTGELFF
>once|TRBV19|NA|TRBJ2-7
TGTGCCAGTAGTATGGACTCTAGGTACGAGCAGTACTTC
CASSMDSRYEQYF
>NA|TRBV5-1|TRBD2|TRBJ2-2
TGCGCCAGCAGCTTGGATCAGGGAGCGGGAGGAGGGGAGCTGTTTTTT
CASSLDQGAGGGELFF
>NA|TRBV6-1|TRBD1|TRBJ2-2
TGTGCCAGCAGGGGGACAGGGCTTAACGGGGAGCTGTTTTTT
CASRGTGLNGELFF
>few|TRBV19|NA|TRBJ1-5
TGTGCCAGTAGCATATCCCGGAATCAGCCCCAGCATTTT
CASSISRNQPQHF
>NA|TRBV5-4|TRBD1|TRBJ1-4
TGCGCCAGCAGTACCGGACAGGGCGGTAATGAAAAACTGTTTTTT
CASSTGQGGNEKLFF
>once|TRBV28|TRBD1|TRBJ2-1
TGTGCCAGCAGTCTTCCCGGACAGGGGGCTAAGGTCAATGAGCAGTTCTTC
CASSLPGQGAKVNEQFF
>NA|TRBV7-2|TRBD1|TRBJ1-2
TGTGCCAGCAGCTCCTCACAGGGGACGAACTATGGCTACACCTTC
CASSSSQGTNYGYTF
>NA|TRBV9|NA|TRBJ2-7
TGTGCCAGCAGCGTAGCCGCAGGGGCCTACGAGCAGTACTTC
CASSVAAGAYEQYF
>NA|TRBV6-5|NA|TRBJ1-5
TGTGCCAGCAGCCGAGGGTTGAGCAATCAGCCCCAGCATTTT
CASSRGLSNQPQHF
>NA|TRBV15|NA|TRBJ2-7
TGTGCCACCAGCAGAGATCACGGCTACGAGCAGTACTTC
CATSRDHGYEQYF
>NA|TRBV9|TRBD1|TRBJ2-1
TGTGCCAGCAGCGTAGGGACAGGTACTACTGAGCAGTTCTTC
CASSVGTGTTEQFF
>NA|TRBV28|TRBD1|TRBJ1-4
TGTGCCACCGAAACAGGGGACGAAAAACTGTTTTTT
CATETGDEKLFF